Presented here are 14 T cell receptor beta chains from one specimen sequenced in a study of T-cell memory formation after mild COVID-19. TCRdb re-called the 5' RACE reads through MiXCR, storing one row per CDR3 protein. Among about 260,000 distinct CDR3 sequences listed, less than 9.5% were seen once. Sequenced: PBMCs or a T cell subset sorted from them (not recorded which). These TCRs come from a man aged 18 to 29 who had mild COVID-19 (a few samples of this study predate the infection). Cell type and time point are not known.

The V gene is TRBV11-2, the J gene TRBJ2-5; D is tentatively TRBD1 or TRBD2 (5 bases each). Per germline, CDR1 SGHAT and CDR2 FQNNGV. The CDR3 runs 15 residues. V lost 1 base, J lost 4 bases, and 13 bases lay in between. The CDR3 DNA reads as TGTGCCAGCAGCTTAGGAGTCAGGGCGGGAGAGACCCAGTACTTC. Its protein is CASSLGVRAGETQYF. The full variable domain, with the rest looked up from reference TRBV11-2 and TRBJ2-5, is EAGVAQSPRYKIIEKRQSVAFWCNPISGHATLYWYQQILGQGPKLLIQFQNNGVVDDSQLPKDRFSAERLKGVDSTLKIQPAKLEDSAVYLCASSLGVRAGETQYFGPGTRLLVL.

V is TRBV19 and J is TRBJ1-2; no firm D call. Trimming pared 3 bases from V and 0 bases from J, leaving 8 bases between. Germline CDR1 reads LNHDA; CDR2 reads SQIVND (reference sequence). This CDR3 comprises 14 residues. The CDR3 DNA reads TGTGCCAGTAGTATCTTTGCAGCTAACTATGGCTACACCTTC. Protein sequence: CASSIFAANYGYTF.

This clonotype was recorded a few times. This chain connects TRBV7-6 to TRBJ1-1; D remains unclear. Germline V gene lookup returns CDR1 SGHVS and CDR2 FNYEAQ. CDR3 length: 13 residues. Deletions cut 5 bases from V and 1 base from J, with 8 bases between. The CDR3 coding sequence is TGTGCCAGCAGCCCCCGACAGAACACTGAAGCTTTCTTT. It translates to CASSPRQNTEAFF.

This chain joins TRBV5-1 and TRBJ2-7; D may correspond to TRBD1 or TRBD2 (5 bases each). CDR3 length equals 14 residues. V was cut by 0 bases and J by 5 bases, with 12 bases left in between. From germline, CDR1 is SGHRS and CDR2 YFSETQ. The CDR3 region is CASSLDGARNEQYV. DNA of the CDR3: TGCGCCAGCAGCTTGGACGGGGCTCGGAACGAGCAGTACGTC.

Worth noting for this clonotype: This may be a read error, as it is one base from a much larger clone. This chain joins TRBV11-2 and TRBJ2-1; no clear D gene. The CDR3 sequence is 12 residues long. Germline assignment: CDR1 SGHAT and CDR2 FQNNGV. Trimming pared 0 bases from V and 5 bases from J, leaving 2 bases between. The DNA of the CDR3 is TGTGCCAGCAGCTTAGAGGACAATGAGCAGTTCTTC. This codes for CASSLEDNEQFF.

This clonotype was seen more than once but under ten times. The chain recombines TRBV29-1 with TRBJ2-5; 7 nucleotides agree with TRBD1. V lost 2 bases, J lost 5 bases, and 8 bases stayed unmatched. The CDR3 covers 14 residues. The germline V gene has CDR1 SQVTM and CDR2 ANQGSEA. CDR3 in amino acids: CSVEFARGRETQYF. The DNA for the CDR3 is TGCAGCGTTGAATTCGCGAGGGGGCGGGAGACCCAGTACTTC.

This clonotype showed up just a few times. The rearrangement joins TRBV5-1 to TRBJ1-3; D gene uncertain. Germline CDR1 and CDR2: SGHRS and YFSETQ. The CDR3 covers 14 residues. Between the trimmed V and J ends, which lost 4 bases and 0 bases, there was a span of 8 bases. The CDR3 bases are TGCGCCAGCAGCCCGGCCCTCTCTGGAAACACCATATATTTT. As protein: CASSPALSGNTIYF.

The J gene is TRBJ2-1, the V gene TRBV7-2, with 10 bases that match TRBD2. The V and J ends lost 2 bases and 4 bases, in that order; junction bases with no gene match: 2. The germline gives CDR1 SGHTA, CDR2 FQGNSA. There are 15 residues in the CDR3. The CDR3 region is CASSLTSGEYNEQFF. The CDR3 bases are TGTGCCAGCAGCTTAACTAGCGGGGAATACAATGAGCAGTTCTTC. Supplemented by reference TRBV7-2 and TRBJ2-1, the full variable domain reads GAGVSQSPSNKVTEKGKDVELRCDPISGHTALYWYRQSLGQGLEFLIYFQGNSAPDKSGLPSDRFSAERTGGSVSTLTIQRTQQEDSAVYLCASSLTSGEYNEQFFGPGTRLTVL.

At least ten counts were recorded for this clonotype. The J gene is TRBJ2-2, the V gene TRBV7-3; D is uncertain. Germline V gene sequence: CDR1 SGHTA, CDR2 FQGTGA. The CDR3 is 15 amino acids. V was trimmed by 4 bases and J by 0 bases, leaving 9 bases between them. CDR3 DNA sequence: TGTGCCAGCAGCTCGACTCCTTCGAACACCGGGGAGCTGTTTTTT. Translated: CASSSTPSNTGELFF.

The V gene is TRBV7-9, the J gene TRBJ1-1, with D perhaps matching TRBD1 (5 bases). The CDR3 loop spans 16 amino acids. V lost 1 base, J lost 6 bases, and 18 bases lay in between. Germline CDR1 and CDR2: SEHNR and FQNEAQ (reference sequence). The CDR3 protein is CASSLVSGHRGAEAFF. The CDR3 nucleotides are TGTGCCAGCAGCTTAGTATCGGGGCATAGGGGCGCTGAAGCTTTCTTT.

The chain uses TRBV30 and TRBJ2-7; D may be TRBD1 or TRBD2 (5 bases each). There are 13 residues in the CDR3. Trimming stripped 2 bases from V and 9 bases from J, with 17 bases between. Germline V CDR1 and CDR2: GTSNPN, SVGIG (reference sequence). DNA of the CDR3: TGTGCCTGGAGTATCGGGACCTCCCGGGGGCAGTACTTC. It codes for CAWSIGTSRGQYF. Combining the CDR3 with reference TRBV30 and TRBJ2-7 gives the whole variable domain SQTIHQWPATLVQPVGSPLSLECTVEGTSNPNLYWYRQAAGRGLQLLFYSVGIGQISSEVPQNLSASRPQDRQFILSSKKLLLSDSGFYLCAWSIGTSRGQYFGPGTRLTVT.

The sample holds a few counts of this clonotype. The rearrangement links TRBV25-1 to TRBJ1-1; the match to TRBD1 covers 8 bases. Germline CDR1 reads MGHDK; CDR2 reads SYGVNS. V lost 4 bases, J lost 3 bases, and 1 base stayed unmatched. CDR3 length: 13 amino acids. CDR3 loop: CASSVQGDTEAFF. In nucleotides, the CDR3 is TGTGCCAGCAGTGTACAGGGGGACACTGAAGCTTTCTTT. Full variable domain (remainder filled in from reference TRBV25-1 and TRBJ1-1): EADIYQTPRYLVIGTGKKITLECSQTMGHDKMYWYQQDPGMELHLIHYSYGVNSTEKGDLSSESTVSRIRTEHFPLTLESARPSHTSQYLCASSVQGDTEAFFGQGTRLTVV.

There are a few counts of this clonotype. V and J are TRBV5-5 and TRBJ2-6; weak D call: TRBD2 (5 bases). The CDR3 is 15 residues long. In germline, CDR1 is SGHKS, CDR2 YYEKEE (reference sequence). The ends were cut back, 4 bases at V and 1 base at J, with 9 bases in the middle. The CDR3 reads CASSDGDSGANVLTF. The CDR3, as DNA: TGTGCCAGCAGCGACGGGGATTCTGGGGCCAACGTCCTGACTTTC.

The chain links TRBV7-8 to TRBJ1-4, with D perhaps matching TRBD1 (5 bases). The V end was cut by 1 base, the J end by 5 bases, with 8 bases between. The germline gives CDR1 SGHVS, CDR2 FQNEAQ. CDR3 size: 14 residues. CDR3 bases: TGTGCCAGCAGCTTAGGGGGCGACAATGAAAAACTGTTTTTT. Translating it yields CASSLGGDNEKLFF.